These 16 T cell receptor beta chains came from one sample sequenced in a study of T cell clones after liver transplantation. Method: immunoSEQ multiplex PCR; TCRdb's copy keeps in-frame clones and lacks some. The top ten hold less than 3.5% of the sample, which has 70,000 to 80,000 clones, roughly 90% seen once. The sample here was CD4+ T cells from blood, taken before liver transplant. Receptor source: a human donor who received a liver transplant.

This clone was observed once. The rearrangement links TRBV28 to TRBJ2-1; D is unclear. V was clipped by 2 bases and J by 10 bases, with 12 bases between them. CDR1 is MDHEN and CDR2 is SYDVKM in the germline V gene. The CDR3 spans 13 residues. The CDR3 sequence: CASSLPDRAEQFF. The CDR3 nucleotides read TGTGCCAGCAGTTTACCCGACCGGGCGGAGCAGTTCTTC.

This sequence joins TRBV7-2 and TRBJ1-2; no firm D call. V lost 4 bases, J lost 8 bases, and 11 bases lay in between. CDR1 and CDR2 (germline): SGHTA, FQGNSA. The CDR3 sequence is 12 residues long. The CDR3 loop reads CASSSHPLGYTF. The CDR3 bases are TGTGCCAGCAGCTCGCATCCCCTCGGCTACACCTTC.

The gene calls are TRBV7-6 and TRBJ2-7; maybe TRBD2 (5 bases). CDR1 SGHVS and CDR2 FNYEAQ come from the germline V gene. The V end was cut by 2 bases, the J end by 3 bases, with 11 bases between. The CDR3 has 14 residues. CDR3 in DNA: TGTGCCAGCAGCTTATTAAGTGGGAGCTACGAGCAGTACTTC. Its translation: CASSLLSGSYEQYF.

The rearrangement joins TRBV12-5 to TRBJ2-3; TRBD2 aligns across 9 bases. The CDR3 sequence is 16 residues long. Trimming cost V 5 bases and J 3 bases; bases outside gene matches: 9. Germline CDR1 is LGHNT and CDR2 is FRNRAP. The CDR3 DNA sequence: TGTGCTAGTGGTCTCGATAGCGGGAGCTGGACAGATACGCAGTATTTT. Its translation is CASGLDSGSWTDTQYF. Full variable domain (outside the CDR3, taken from reference TRBV12-5 and TRBJ2-3): DARVTQTPRHKVTEMGQEVTMRCQPILGHNTVFWYRQTMMQGLELLAYFRNRAPLDDSGMPKDRFSAEMPDATLATLKIQPSEPRDSAVYFCASGLDSGSWTDTQYFGPGTRLTVL.

The chain combines TRBV20-1 with TRBJ2-1; tentatively, D is TRBD1 or TRBD2 (5 bases each). The CDR3 is 11 amino acids. Trimming left V 1 base short and J 12 bases short, with 10 bases between. Germline V CDR1 and CDR2: DFQATT, SNEGSKA (reference sequence). The CDR3 here is CSARVGTGQFF. In DNA form, the CDR3 reads TGCAGTGCTAGAGTCGGGACGGGGCAGTTCTTC.

A single count supports this clone. This chain connects TRBV19 to TRBJ2-1; possible D gene TRBD1, 5 bases. The germline CDR1 and CDR2 sequences are LNHDA and SQIVND (reference sequence). V was trimmed by 7 bases and J by 1 base, leaving 14 bases between them. The CDR3 is 15 residues long. The CDR3 loop is CASKFREGSYNEQFF. The CDR3, as DNA: TGTGCCAGTAAGTTCAGGGAAGGGTCCTACAATGAGCAGTTCTTC.

This chain joins TRBV5-6 and TRBJ2-3; perhaps TRBD2 as D (6 bases). The CDR3 is made up of 16 amino acids. The germline gives CDR1 SGHDT, CDR2 YYEEEE. The V and J ends lost 1 base and 4 bases respectively, with 16 bases between them. This CDR3 is CASSLIGGGGADTQYF. CDR3 in DNA: TGTGCCAGCAGCTTGATCGGGGGTGGCGGGGCAGATACGCAGTATTTT.

This chain uses TRBV29-1 with TRBJ2-7; a weak D match, TRBD2 (5 bases). Germline V gives CDR1 SQVTM, CDR2 ANQGSEA. The CDR3 is 16 residues long. V lost 0 bases to trimming and J lost 4 bases, with 19 bases between them. CDR3 residues: CSVEDPRVGGGYEQYF. The CDR3 nucleotides read TGCAGCGTTGAAGATCCTCGGGTAGGAGGAGGTTACGAGCAGTACTTC.

This clone was seen just once. V gene TRBV10-3 combines with J gene TRBJ1-2; D might be TRBD1 (5 bases). This CDR3 is built from 15 residues. Germline CDR1 ENHRY, CDR2 SYGVKD. Trimming removed 2 bases from V and 4 bases from J, with 14 bases in between. CDR3 protein: CAISEKSTDPYGYTF. The CDR3 nucleotides read TGTGCCATCAGTGAGAAATCGACAGATCCCTATGGCTACACCTTC.

CDR3 DNA: TGTGCCAGCAGCTTGGGGACTAGCGGGCCCTCGCAGTATTTT. Its translation is CASSLGTSGPSQYF. The chain couples TRBV5-8 to TRBJ2-3; 11 positions agree with TRBD2. The CDR3 has 14 residues. V shed 0 bases, J shed 10 bases, and the junction held 4 bases outside the gene matches. Germline-derived CDR1 and CDR2 are SGHTS and YDEGEE.

The chain links TRBV11-3 to TRBJ2-5, with TRBD1 identical over 9 bases. This CDR3 is built from 16 residues. V was pared by 1 base and J by 5 bases, with 8 bases of the junction left unmatched. Germline CDR1 reads SGHNT; CDR2 reads YENEEA. This CDR3 is CASSLVLNRGQETQYF. DNA of the CDR3: TGTGCCAGCAGCTTAGTACTAAACAGGGGGCAGGAGACCCAGTACTTC. Full variable domain (missing parts from reference TRBV11-3 and TRBJ2-5): EAGVVQSPRYKIIEKKQPVAFWCNPISGHNTLYWYLQNLGQGPELLIRYENEEAVDDSQLPKDRFSAERLKGVDSTLKIQPAELGDSAVYLCASSLVLNRGQETQYFGPGTRLLVL.

This clone was observed a single time. V and J are TRBV28 and TRBJ2-1, with 9 bases matching TRBD2. Germline V gene data show CDR1 as MDHEN and CDR2 as SYDVKM. The CDR3 spans 17 residues. With 5 bases clipped from V and 4 bases from J, the junction kept 12 bases outside the gene matches. The CDR3 DNA reads TGTGCCAGCAGTCCAAAACACGGGACTAGCTCTTACAATGAGCAGTTCTTC. Its translation: CASSPKHGTSSYNEQFF.

This sequence joins TRBV2 and TRBJ1-1, with D perhaps matching TRBD1 (6 bases). CDR1 is SNHLY, CDR2 FYNNEI, per germline. This CDR3 is built from 14 residues. V lost 3 bases, J lost 4 bases, and 12 bases lay in between. The DNA for the CDR3 is TGTGCCAGCAGTGACGCGACAGGACGCACTGAAGCTTTCTTT. This sequence encodes CASSDATGRTEAFF.

The rearrangement links TRBV7-2 to TRBJ1-2; 11 bases are shared with TRBD1. The germline CDR1 and CDR2 sequences are SGHTA and FQGNSA. The CDR3 has 15 residues. Trimming removed 5 bases from V and 4 bases from J; junction bases left unmatched: 6. This chain's CDR3 is CASSQTGTGGYGYTF. The CDR3 coding sequence is TGTGCCAGCAGCCAAACCGGGACAGGGGGCTATGGCTACACCTTC.

The gene calls are TRBV5-8 and TRBJ2-5; D is possibly TRBD1 or TRBD2 (7 bases each). Per germline, CDR1 SGHTS and CDR2 YDEGEE. V lost 5 bases, J lost 9 bases, and 14 bases lay in between. This CDR3 contains 12 residues. The CDR3 region is CASRGGGRSQYF. The CDR3 region has the DNA TGTGCCAGCAGAGGGGGCGGGAGATCCCAGTACTTC.

The chain links TRBV11-2 to TRBJ2-1; TRBD2 might be the D (6 bases). Trimming cost V 4 bases and J 4 bases, with 11 bases left between them. The germline V gene encodes CDR1 SGHAT and CDR2 FQNNGV. The CDR3 loop spans 14 amino acids. CDR3 coding DNA: TGTGCCAGCAGCTGGGCTGGGGGGTACAATGAGCAGTTCTTC. It specifies CASSWAGGYNEQFF.